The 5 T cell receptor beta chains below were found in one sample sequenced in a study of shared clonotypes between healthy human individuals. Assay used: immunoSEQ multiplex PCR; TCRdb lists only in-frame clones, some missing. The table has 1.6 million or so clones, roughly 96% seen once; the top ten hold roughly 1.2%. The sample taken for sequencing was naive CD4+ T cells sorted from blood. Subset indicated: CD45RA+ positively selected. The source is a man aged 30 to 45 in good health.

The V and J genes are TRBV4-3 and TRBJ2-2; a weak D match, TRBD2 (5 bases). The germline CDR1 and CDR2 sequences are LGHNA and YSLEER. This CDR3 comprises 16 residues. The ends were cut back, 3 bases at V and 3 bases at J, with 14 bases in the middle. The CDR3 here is CASSQARTRDTGELFF. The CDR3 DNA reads TGCGCCAGCAGCCAGGCCAGGACTCGCGACACCGGGGAGCTGTTTTTT.

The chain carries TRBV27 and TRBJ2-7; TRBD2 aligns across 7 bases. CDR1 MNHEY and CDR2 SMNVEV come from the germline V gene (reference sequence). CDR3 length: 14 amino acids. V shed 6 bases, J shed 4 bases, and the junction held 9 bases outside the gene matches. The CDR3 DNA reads TGTGCCAGCAGATCTCCGGGGGGAGCTTACGAGCAGTACTTC. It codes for CASRSPGGAYEQYF.

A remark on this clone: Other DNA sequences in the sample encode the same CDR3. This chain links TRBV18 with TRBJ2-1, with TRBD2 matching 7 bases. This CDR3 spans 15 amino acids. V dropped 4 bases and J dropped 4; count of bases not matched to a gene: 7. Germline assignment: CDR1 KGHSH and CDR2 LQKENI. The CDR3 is CASSRNSGSYNEQFF. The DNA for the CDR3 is TGTGCCAGCTCACGGAATAGCGGGTCTTACAATGAGCAGTTCTTC.

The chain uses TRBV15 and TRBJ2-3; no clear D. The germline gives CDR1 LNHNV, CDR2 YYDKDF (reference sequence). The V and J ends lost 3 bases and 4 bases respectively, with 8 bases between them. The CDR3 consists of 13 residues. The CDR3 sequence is CATSRNPPDTQYF. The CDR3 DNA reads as TGTGCCACCAGCAGGAATCCCCCAGATACGCAGTATTTT.

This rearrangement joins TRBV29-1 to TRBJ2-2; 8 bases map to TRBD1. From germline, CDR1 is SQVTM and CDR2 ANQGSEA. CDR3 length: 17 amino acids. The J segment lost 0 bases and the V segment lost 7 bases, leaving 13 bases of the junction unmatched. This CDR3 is CSGASGGAGANTGELFF. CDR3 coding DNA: TGCAGCGGCGCCTCAGGGGGCGCTGGGGCGAACACCGGGGAGCTGTTTTTT.